This T cell receptor beta chain was identified during a study of T-cell memory formation after mild COVID-19. Study-wide results and caveats: Detection of some responders pre-infection suggested pre-existing cross-reactive memory T cells participated. From day 15 to 85, contracting clones were balanced between CD4 and CD8, whereas later expanders leaned toward CD4+.

The CDR3 spans 14 residues. V shed 2 bases and J shed 7 bases, with 13 bases lying between them. Germline lookup yields CDR1 SGHRS and CDR2 YFSETQ. Regarding this clonotype: What it recognizes is unknown.

One entry per CDR3 protein, called by TCRdb with MiXCR from the 5' RACE reads. The sample carries fewer than 350,000 distinct CDR3 sequences, roughly an eighth recorded once. The receptor was derived from a man younger than 35 who had mild COVID-19 (a few samples of this study predate the infection). Cell type and time point are not known. The rearrangement uses TRBV5-1 and TRBJ2-1; D perhaps matches TRBD2 (5 bases). The specimen was PBMCs or a T cell subset sorted from them (not recorded which). CDR3 in amino acids: CASSLVGRGNEQFF. Written as DNA, the CDR3 is TGCGCCAGCAGCTTAGTGGGCCGGGGAAATGAGCAGTTCTTC.